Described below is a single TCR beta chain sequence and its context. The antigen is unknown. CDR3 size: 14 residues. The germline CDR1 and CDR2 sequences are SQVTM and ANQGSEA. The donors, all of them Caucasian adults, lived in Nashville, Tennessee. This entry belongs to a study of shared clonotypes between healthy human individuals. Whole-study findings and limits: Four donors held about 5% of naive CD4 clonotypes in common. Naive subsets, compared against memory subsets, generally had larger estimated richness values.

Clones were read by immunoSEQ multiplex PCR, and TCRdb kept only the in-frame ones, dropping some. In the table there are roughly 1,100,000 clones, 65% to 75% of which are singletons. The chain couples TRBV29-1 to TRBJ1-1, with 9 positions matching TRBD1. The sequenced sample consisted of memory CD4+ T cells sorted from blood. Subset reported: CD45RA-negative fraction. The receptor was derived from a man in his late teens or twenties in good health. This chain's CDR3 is CGLQKTGGNTEAFF. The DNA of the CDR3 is TGCGGATTGCAGAAGACAGGGGGGAACACTGAAGCTTTCTTT.